Below, 30 T cell receptor beta chains from the same sample are listed, as sequenced in a study of OX40 agonist ivuxolimab in advanced cancers. The table came from immunoSEQ multiplex PCR; TCRdb's copy has only in-frame clones and leaves some out. Of about 27,000 clones in the sample, around 83% were seen once. The specimen comprised CD4+ or CD8+ T cells sorted from blood, sampled in a trial of the OX40 agonist ivuxolimab. The receptors were gathered from an adult with an advanced solid tumor such as melanoma, head and neck, liver or kidney cancer.

The chain employs TRBV7-6 and TRBJ2-6; the D gene is possibly TRBD2 (6 bases). Germline CDR1 SGHVS, CDR2 FNYEAQ. This CDR3 has 18 amino acids. The V and J ends lost 3 bases and 0 bases respectively, with 15 bases between them. The CDR3 reads CASSFPGTLSSGANVLTF. In DNA, the CDR3 is TGTGCCAGCAGCTTCCCCGGGACTTTGAGCTCTGGGGCCAACGTCCTGACTTTC.

CDR3 in DNA: TGCGCCAGCAGCTTGGAGGTGGGGACAGGGGGGTACAATGAGCAGTTCTTC. It translates to CASSLEVGTGGYNEQFF. The chain has TRBV5-1 and TRBJ2-1; 11 nucleotides agree with TRBD1. The CDR3 loop spans 17 amino acids. The trim removed 0 bases at V and 4 bases at J, leaving 6 bases unmatched. Looked up from germline, CDR1 is SGHRS and CDR2 is YFSETQ. The complete variable domain, with remaining parts taken from reference TRBV5-1 and TRBJ2-1, reads KAGVTQTPRYLIKTRGQQVTLSCSPISGHRSVSWYQQTPGQGLQFLFEYFSETQRNKGNFPGRFSGRQFSNSRSEMNVSTLELGDSALYLCASSLEVGTGGYNEQFFGPGTRLTVL.

The chain links TRBV27 to TRBJ2-7; TRBD2 matches at 13 bases. There are 15 residues in the CDR3. The V gene's germline CDR1 is MNHEY and CDR2 SMNVEV (reference sequence). J lost 2 bases, V lost 6 bases, and 4 bases had no gene match. CDR3 amino acids: CASSLGLAGTYEQYF. The CDR3 region has the DNA TGTGCCAGCAGCCTGGGACTAGCGGGAACCTACGAGCAGTACTTC.

The gene calls are TRBV7-8 and TRBJ1-1, with D possibly matching TRBD1 (6 bases). The germline CDR1 and CDR2 sequences are SGHVS and FQNEAQ. CDR3 length: 15 amino acids. Between the trimmed V and J ends, which lost 5 bases and 4 bases, there was a span of 17 bases. The chain's CDR3 is CASSPGSAGATEAFF. CDR3 bases: TGTGCCAGCAGCCCAGGGTCCGCAGGGGCCACTGAAGCTTTCTTT. Variable domain in full (rest from reference TRBV7-8 and TRBJ1-1): GAGVSQSPRYKVAKRGQDVALRCDPISGHVSLFWYQQALGQGPEFLTYFQNEAQLDKSGLPSDRFFAERPEGSVSTLKIQRTQQEDSAVYLCASSPGSAGATEAFFGQGTRLTVV.

The V gene is TRBV9, the J gene TRBJ2-6; 9 bases fit TRBD1. The CDR3 spans 18 residues. Losses at the gene ends were 2 bases for V and 0 bases for J; bases not matched to a gene: 6. CDR1 and CDR2 (germline): SGDLS, YYNGEE. CDR3 region: CASSVTRDRVSGANVLTF. The CDR3 DNA is TGTGCCAGCAGCGTGACCCGGGACAGGGTCTCTGGGGCCAACGTCCTGACTTTC.

A remark on this clone: The junction and the germline gene differ at one end; a read error may be behind it. The rearrangement links TRBV7-7 to TRBJ2-7; 8 bases align to TRBD1. The CDR3 totals 13 residues. Germline CDR1 reads SSHAT; CDR2 reads FNYEAQ (reference sequence). The CDR3 DNA is TGTGCTAGCAAAGACAGGGGACCCTACGAGCAGTACTTC. It encodes CASKDRGPYEQYF.

The chain is built from TRBV27 and TRBJ1-5, with a possible D match to TRBD1 (5 bases). The V gene lost 5 bases and the J gene lost 2 bases, with 13 bases spanning the gap. The CDR3 is 15 amino acids. Germline CDR1 is MNHEY and CDR2 is SMNVEV (reference sequence). CDR3 coding DNA: TGTGCCAGCAGTGATTTCCGGGACGGCAATCAGCCCCAGCATTTT. It translates to CASSDFRDGNQPQHF.

CDR3 protein: CASSEDGPYQETQYF. The CDR3 region has the DNA TGTGCCAGCAGCGAGGACGGACCGTACCAAGAGACCCAGTACTTC. The chain links TRBV28 to TRBJ2-5, with D unclear. The CDR3 length is 15 residues. V lost 6 bases and J 0 bases, leaving 14 bases between the germline ends. Germline lookup yields CDR1 MDHEN and CDR2 SYDVKM.

V and J are TRBV13 and TRBJ2-7; 7 bases are shared with TRBD2. This CDR3 contains 16 residues. The germline gives CDR1 PRHDT, CDR2 FYEKMQ (reference sequence). The V segment lost 5 bases and the J segment 2 bases; nucleotides outside the gene matches: 12. CDR3 sequence reads: CASSEGVGGGPYEQYF. CDR3 coding DNA: TGTGCCAGCAGCGAAGGGGTTGGGGGAGGGCCCTACGAGCAGTACTTC.

This chain connects TRBV5-4 to TRBJ1-6; 9 positions agree with TRBD1. The CDR3 covers 15 residues. Germline-derived CDR1 and CDR2 are SGHNT and YYREEE (reference sequence). V dropped 4 bases and J dropped 9; count of bases not matched to a gene: 8. CDR3 region: CASSLDRGRGSPLHF. CDR3 DNA sequence: TGTGCCAGCAGCCTGGACAGGGGTAGGGGTTCACCCCTCCACTTT.

This chain links TRBV19 with TRBJ1-4; 9 bases match TRBD1. V shed 9 bases and J 8 bases; nucleotides not matched to a gene: 10. This CDR3 is 14 amino acids long. Germline CDR1 and CDR2: LNHDA and SQIVND (reference sequence). The CDR3 coding sequence is TGTGCCAGCCGGCCGGGACAGGGTGGAGAAAAACTGTTTTTT. This gives the protein CASRPGQGGEKLFF. The full variable domain, completed using reference TRBV19 and TRBJ1-4, is DGGITQSPKYLFRKEGQNVTLSCEQNLNHDAMYWYRQDPGQGLRLIYYSQIVNDFQKGDIAEGYSVSREKKESFPLTVTSAQKNPTAFYLCASRPGQGGEKLFFGSGTQLSVL.

This sequence joins TRBV5-6 and TRBJ2-2; the match to TRBD1 covers 9 bases. Germline-derived CDR1 and CDR2 are SGHDT and YYEEEE. The CDR3 spans 16 residues. V lost 3 bases and J lost 6; bases outside the gene matches: 9. CDR3 sequence (DNA): TGTGCCAGCAGCTCAATGACAGGGGGACGTGCCGGGGAGCTGTTTTTT. As protein: CASSSMTGGRAGELFF.

This clone has just one count. V is TRBV9 and J is TRBJ2-7; D is unresolved. Trimming stripped 0 bases from V and 6 bases from J, with 10 bases between. Germline V gene lookup returns CDR1 SGDLS and CDR2 YYNGEE. This CDR3 contains 13 residues. The CDR3 loop reads CASSVEGWGEQYF. DNA of the CDR3: TGTGCCAGCAGCGTAGAGGGCTGGGGCGAGCAGTACTTC.

The rearrangement links TRBV6-5 to TRBJ1-3; D call uncertain. Germline V gives CDR1 MNHEY, CDR2 SVGAGI. Trimming took off 5 bases at V and 0 bases at J, with 11 bases between the two ends. The CDR3 runs 15 residues. CDR3 amino acids: CASSLPVHSGNTIYF. The CDR3, as DNA: TGTGCCAGCAGTCTACCTGTCCACTCTGGAAACACCATATATTTT.

By frequency in the sample, this clone is medium-sized. The rearrangement uses TRBV5-1 and TRBJ2-3; tentative D call: TRBD2 (5 bases). The CDR3 spans 15 residues. Trimming stripped 1 base from V and 5 bases from J, with 14 bases between. Germline assignment: CDR1 SGHRS and CDR2 YFSETQ. The CDR3 protein is CASSLKWGAEDTQYF. Written as DNA, the CDR3 is TGCGCCAGCAGCTTGAAATGGGGAGCGGAAGATACGCAGTATTTT.

This rearrangement joins TRBV7-3 to TRBJ2-5; perhaps D is TRBD1 or TRBD2 (5 bases each). The germline V and J ends were trimmed by 3 bases and 1 base, with 9 bases remaining between them. CDR3 size: 14 residues. Germline V gene lookup returns CDR1 SGHTA and CDR2 FQGTGA. CDR3 sequence reads: CASSLVGGQETQYF. For the CDR3, the DNA is TGTGCCAGCAGCTTGGTTGGGGGCCAAGAGACCCAGTACTTC. Based on the CDR3 plus reference TRBV7-3 and TRBJ2-5, the full variable domain is GAGVSQTPSNKVTEKGKYVELRCDPISGHTALYWYRQSLGQGPEFLIYFQGTGAADDSGLPNDRFFAVRPEGSVSTLKIQRTERGDSAVYLCASSLVGGQETQYFGPGTRLLVL.

This clone turned up a few times. V is TRBV5-4 and J is TRBJ2-7; 9 nucleotides match TRBD1. V dropped 3 bases and J dropped 2; count of bases not matched to a gene: 6. The CDR3 is 15 residues long. The germline gives CDR1 SGHNT, CDR2 YYREEE (reference sequence). The CDR3 DNA reads as TGTGCCAGCAGCTCCGGGACAGGGAACCCCTACGAGCAGTACTTC. Protein sequence: CASSSGTGNPYEQYF.

The V gene is TRBV27, the J gene TRBJ2-5; no clear D. This CDR3 is 14 amino acids long. Deletions cut 8 bases from V and 0 bases from J, with 13 bases between. Germline loops: CDR1 MNHEY, CDR2 SMNVEV (reference sequence). In DNA, the CDR3 is TGTGCCAGCCGTGCCGTCCCGAACCAAGAGACCCAGTACTTC. Its translation: CASRAVPNQETQYF.

This chain uses TRBV6-5 with TRBJ2-1; 8 bases align to TRBD2. The germline gives CDR1 MNHEY, CDR2 SVGAGI. V shed 4 bases and J 3 bases; nucleotides not matched to a gene: 8. The CDR3 loop spans 16 amino acids. In DNA, the CDR3 is TGTGCCAGCAGTTTTTCCGGGACTAGTATCTACAATGAGCAGTTCTTC. It codes for CASSFSGTSIYNEQFF.

This clone was picked up a small number of times. This sequence joins TRBV27 and TRBJ1-6, with D possibly matching TRBD1 (6 bases). Germline CDR1 and CDR2: MNHEY and SMNVEV (reference sequence). This CDR3 comprises 12 residues. Trimming took off 6 bases at V and 9 bases at J, with 9 bases between the two ends. The DNA of the CDR3 is TGTGCCAGCAGGAGGGGGAGTTCACCCCTCCACTTT. Translated: CASRRGSSPLHF.

The chain has TRBV29-1 and TRBJ2-7, with D possibly TRBD1 on 5 matching bases. The germline gives CDR1 SQVTM, CDR2 ANQGSEA. Deletions cut 4 bases from V and 6 bases from J, with 10 bases between. This CDR3 has 11 amino acids. The CDR3 nucleotides are TGCAGCGTTGCCCCTAGGGGCGAGCAGTACTTC. Amino acids: CSVAPRGEQYF.

In its sample, this clone was seen once. Within the sample, other DNA sequences also encode this same CDR3. J is TRBJ1-5 and V is TRBV5-6; D gene uncertain. This CDR3 has 12 amino acids. The germline V and J ends were trimmed by 0 bases and 2 bases, with 0 bases remaining between them. CDR1 is SGHDT, CDR2 YYEEEE, per germline. The CDR3 sequence is CASSLGNQPQHF. The CDR3 nucleotides are TGTGCCAGCAGCTTGGGCAATCAGCCCCAGCATTTT.

Remarks on this clone: The junction and the germline gene differ at one end; a read error may be behind it. The genes are TRBV7-9 and TRBJ2-5, with 10 bases identical to TRBD2. Germline-derived CDR1 and CDR2 are SEHNR and FQNEAQ (reference sequence). This CDR3 contains 15 residues. CDR3 sequence reads: CASSQERGGQETQYF. DNA for the CDR3: TGCGCCAGCAGCCAAGAGCGGGGGGGCCAAGAGACCCAGTACTTC. Combining the CDR3 with reference TRBV7-9 and TRBJ2-5 gives the whole variable domain DTGVSQNPRHKITKRGQNVTFRCDPISEHNRLYWYRQTLGQGPEFLTYFQNEAQLEKSRLLSDRFSAERPKGSFSTLEIQRTEQGDSAMYLCASSQERGGQETQYFGPGTRLLVL.

Here the CDR3 DNA reads TGTGCCAGCAGTTTATTACAGCATATTAACTATGGCTACACCTTC. Translating it yields CASSLLQHINYGYTF. The chain is built from TRBV28 and TRBJ1-2; D is uncertain. Trimming took off 1 base at V and 1 base at J, with 10 bases between the two ends. Germline-derived CDR1 and CDR2 are MDHEN and SYDVKM. CDR3 length: 15 amino acids.

Here the CDR3 reads CASSLSRSDEKLFF. CDR3 DNA sequence: TGTGCCAGCAGCTTATCCAGGAGCGATGAAAAACTGTTTTTT. V is TRBV7-9 and J is TRBJ1-4, with unresolved D. The ends were cut back, 2 bases at V and 6 bases at J, with 10 bases in the middle. CDR3 length: 14 amino acids. The germline V gene encodes CDR1 SEHNR and CDR2 FQNEAQ (reference sequence). Drawing the rest from reference TRBV7-9 and TRBJ1-4, the complete variable domain is DTGVSQNPRHKITKRGQNVTFRCDPISEHNRLYWYRQTLGQGPEFLTYFQNEAQLEKSRLLSDRFSAERPKGSFSTLEIQRTEQGDSAMYLCASSLSRSDEKLFFGSGTQLSVL.

The chain has TRBV7-9 and TRBJ1-1; D is unclear. Germline-derived CDR1 and CDR2 are SEHNR and FQNEAQ (reference sequence). CDR3 length equals 12 residues. V lost 3 bases and J lost 8, with 10 bases in between. The CDR3 sequence: CASSLSGYEAFF. The CDR3 DNA reads as TGTGCCAGCAGCTTGAGCGGCTACGAAGCTTTCTTT. The variable domain in full, completed from reference TRBV7-9 and TRBJ1-1, reads DTGVSQNPRHKITKRGQNVTFRCDPISEHNRLYWYRQTLGQGPEFLTYFQNEAQLEKSRLLSDRFSAERPKGSFSTLEIQRTEQGDSAMYLCASSLSGYEAFFGQGTRLTVV.

This clone was recorded once. J is TRBJ2-7 and V is TRBV10-2; D might be TRBD2 (5 bases). The V end lost 3 bases, the J end lost 0 bases, and 9 bases lay between the germline ends. Germline lookup yields CDR1 WSHSY and CDR2 SAAADI. This CDR3 has 14 amino acids. CDR3: CASSERADSYEQYF. The CDR3 DNA follows: TGCGCCAGCAGTGAAAGAGCGGACTCCTACGAGCAGTACTTC.

V gene TRBV5-1 combines with J gene TRBJ2-1, with a tentative D call TRBD1 (6 bases). The CDR3 spans 13 residues. Trimming left V 6 bases short and J 2 bases short, with 9 bases between. CDR1 is SGHRS and CDR2 is YFSETQ in the germline V gene. In nucleotides, the CDR3 is TGCGCCAGCACACGGGACACCTACAATGAGCAGTTCTTC. Its protein is CASTRDTYNEQFF.

This chain links TRBV19 with TRBJ2-7; TRBD2 agrees at 7 bases. J gave up 5 bases and V 6 bases, and 4 bases lay outside the gene matches. Germline CDR1 is LNHDA and CDR2 is SQIVND (reference sequence). The CDR3 loop spans 12 amino acids. CDR3 DNA sequence: TGTGCCAGTAGCTCCCGGGGGGACGAGCAGTACTTC. Its protein product is CASSSRGDEQYF. Looking up the rest from reference TRBV19 and TRBJ2-7 gives the full variable domain: DGGITQSPKYLFRKEGQNVTLSCEQNLNHDAMYWYRQDPGQGLRLIYYSQIVNDFQKGDIAEGYSVSREKKESFPLTVTSAQKNPTAFYLCASSSRGDEQYFGPGTRLTVT.

This sequence joins TRBV27 and TRBJ2-7; 12 bases align to TRBD2. CDR1 and CDR2 (germline): MNHEY, SMNVEV (reference sequence). V shed 6 bases and J 0 bases; nucleotides not matched to a gene: 6. This CDR3 has 16 amino acids. The CDR3: CASSYGLAGPSYEQYF. The CDR3 DNA follows: TGTGCCAGCAGCTACGGACTAGCGGGGCCCTCCTACGAGCAGTACTTC.